This T cell receptor (beta chain) is from a study of T cell changes during pregnancy in multiple sclerosis. The repertoire was sequenced with immunoSEQ multiplex PCR; TCRdb's copy has only in-frame clones and lacks some. This table has approximately 50,000 clones, nearly 95% appearing once. The CDR3 is 13 amino acids. Trimming shortened V by 6 bases and J by 6 bases, and 13 bases separated the two germline ends. CDR1 is SGHTA and CDR2 is FQGNSA in the germline V gene. The input for sequencing was CD4+ T cells from peripheral blood mononuclear cells, taken after pregnancy. The sequence came from a female donor in good health, enrolled as a control in a pregnancy study. The J gene is TRBJ2-3, the V gene TRBV7-2, with D maybe TRBD1 (5 bases). The CDR3, as DNA: TGTGCCAGCAGTAGGGGCCCCCTGGATACGCAGTATTTT. This encodes CASSRGPLDTQYF.